These 14 T cell receptor beta chains came from one sample sequenced in a study of T cell changes during pregnancy in multiple sclerosis. Using immunoSEQ multiplex PCR, the repertoire was profiled, and TCRdb retains in-frame clones only, with some absent. The sample contains just over 20,000 clones, 80% to 90% of which appear only once. This sample comprised CD8+ T cells from peripheral blood mononuclear cells, obtained in the second trimester of pregnancy. Source of these receptors: a female donor in good health, enrolled as a control in a pregnancy study.

The DNA of the CDR3 is TGTGCTAGTGGGCCGGACAGTACCTACGAGCAGTACTTC. This gives the protein CASGPDSTYEQYF. The rearrangement uses TRBV12-5 and TRBJ2-7, with a weak D call TRBD1 (6 bases). This CDR3 region has 13 residues. The ends were cut back, 6 bases at V and 2 bases at J, with 11 bases in the middle. The germline gives CDR1 LGHNT, CDR2 FRNRAP.

This rearrangement joins TRBV7-5 to TRBJ2-2; the DNA was not compared with TRBD2, the D call given in the table. TRBV7-5 is termed a pseudogene. The CDR3 consists of 14 residues. The CDR3, as DNA: TGTGCCGGCTTGCGAGGGATGCTTGCCGGGGAGCTGTTTTTT. Translating gives CAGLRGMLAGELFF.

The CDR3 here is CASSQDRLEQETQYF. CDR3 coding DNA: TGTGCCAGCAGCCAGGACAGGCTTGAACAAGAGACCCAGTACTTC. The chain couples TRBV6-5 to TRBJ2-5, with 7 nucleotides matching TRBD1. This CDR3 is 15 amino acids long. Germline CDR1 reads MNHEY; CDR2 reads SVGAGI. V lost 6 bases and J lost 2; bases outside the gene matches: 9.

V and J are TRBV6-1 and TRBJ2-7; D may be TRBD1 (5 bases). The CDR3 extends over 13 amino acids. V was trimmed by 2 bases and J by 0 bases, leaving 5 bases between them. Per the germline V gene, CDR1 is MNHNS and CDR2 is SASEGT. This CDR3 reads CASSEQGSYEQYF. CDR3 DNA sequence: TGTGCCAGCAGTGAACAGGGCTCCTACGAGCAGTACTTC.

The genes are TRBV28 and TRBJ1-2; no reliable D call. There are 13 residues in the CDR3. CDR1 and CDR2 (germline): MDHEN, SYDVKM. V was shortened by 2 bases and J by 2 bases, with 6 bases between the two germline ends. The CDR3 protein is CASSLEANYGYTF. The CDR3 DNA follows: TGTGCCAGCAGTTTAGAAGCCAACTATGGCTACACCTTC.

The chain recombines TRBV5-4 with TRBJ1-3; TRBD1 is a possible D gene (5 bases). Trimming stripped 0 bases from V and 0 bases from J, with 16 bases between. CDR3 length: 18 residues. Germline values: CDR1 SGHNT, CDR2 YYREEE (reference sequence). CDR3 DNA: TGTGCCAGCAGCTTGGCGTACGACAGCAGCTCCTCTGGAAACACCATATATTTT. This codes for CASSLAYDSSSSGNTIYF. The entire variable domain, with the rest obtained from reference TRBV5-4 and TRBJ1-3, is as follows: ETGVTQSPTHLIKTRGQQVTLRCSSQSGHNTVSWYQQALGQGPQFIFQYYREEENGRGNFPPRFSGLQFPNYSSELNVNALELDDSALYLCASSLAYDSSSSGNTIYFGEGSWLTVV.

The chain joins TRBV7-9 to TRBJ1-2; D is uncertain. The CDR3 covers 13 residues. The ends were cut back, 5 bases at V and 4 bases at J, with 11 bases in the middle. Germline V gene sequence: CDR1 SEHNR, CDR2 FQNEAQ (reference sequence). The CDR3 region has the DNA TGTGCCAGCAGCCCATATGGACTCTATGGCTACACCTTC. Its translation: CASSPYGLYGYTF.

The chain has TRBV6-1 and TRBJ1-2; D is unclear. The V end was cut by 4 bases, the J end by 8 bases, with 20 bases between. This CDR3 spans 15 amino acids. Germline CDR1 is MNHNS and CDR2 is SASEGT. This CDR3 reads CASSGPLGTTRGYTF. The CDR3 DNA reads TGTGCCAGCAGTGGCCCCTTAGGAACCACTAGGGGCTACACCTTC.

Only one count was recorded for this clone. The rearrangement links TRBV11-2 to TRBJ2-1, with 12 bases lining up with TRBD2. In germline, CDR1 is SGHAT, CDR2 FQNNGV. There are 14 residues in the CDR3. Trimming removed 5 bases from V and 6 bases from J; junction bases left unmatched: 2. The CDR3 DNA follows: TGTGCCAGCAGCGGACTAGCGGGATTCAATGAGCAGTTCTTC. This gives the protein CASSGLAGFNEQFF.

The rearrangement links TRBV5-1 to TRBJ2-5; 10 bases match TRBD2. The V and J ends lost 4 bases and 5 bases, in that order; junction bases with no gene match: 8. Germline CDR1 and CDR2: SGHRS and YFSETQ. The CDR3 is 15 amino acids. The CDR3 region has the DNA TGCGCCAGCAGCGTAACCGGGACTAGCGTTGAGACCCAGTACTTC. Translating it yields CASSVTGTSVETQYF. Full variable domain (remainder filled in from reference TRBV5-1 and TRBJ2-5): KAGVTQTPRYLIKTRGQQVTLSCSPISGHRSVSWYQQTPGQGLQFLFEYFSETQRNKGNFPGRFSGRQFSNSRSEMNVSTLELGDSALYLCASSVTGTSVETQYFGPGTRLLVL.

This clone was seen only once. J is TRBJ2-1 and V is TRBV7-8; 12 nucleotides match TRBD2. V was clipped by 5 bases and J by 5 bases; unmatched bases: 7. Germline V lookup: CDR1 SGHVS, CDR2 FQNEAQ. The CDR3 has 16 amino acids. In DNA form, the CDR3 reads TGTGCCAGCAGCGGGCTGACTAGCGGGGGAGACAATGAGCAGTTCTTC. Translation: CASSGLTSGGDNEQFF.

The chain is built from TRBV6-1 and TRBJ2-1; 7 bases line up with TRBD1. Trimming cost V 4 bases and J 3 bases; bases outside gene matches: 6. The CDR3 is made up of 15 amino acids. The germline CDR1 and CDR2 sequences are MNHNS and SASEGT. The CDR3, as DNA: TGTGCCAGCAGTGCACGGAGACAGGGCTACAATGAGCAGTTCTTC. It is translated as CASSARRQGYNEQFF.

The chain combines TRBV5-1 with TRBJ2-3, with 9 bases that match TRBD1. V gave up 6 bases and J gave up 4 bases; unmatched junction bases: 6. The CDR3 loop spans 14 amino acids. Germline CDR1 SGHRS, CDR2 YFSETQ. The CDR3 DNA is TGCGCCAGCACTCCGGGACAGGGCCCAGATACGCAGTATTTT. Encoded protein: CASTPGQGPDTQYF.

This clone occurred a few times. CDR3 coding DNA: TGTGCCAGCAGTGACTCGATTGGGGCGGCAGATACGCAGTATTTT. Translating it yields CASSDSIGAADTQYF. V and J are TRBV6-4 and TRBJ2-3; D is perhaps TRBD1 (5 bases). In germline, CDR1 is MRHNA, CDR2 SNTAGT. V lost 0 bases to trimming and J lost 4 bases, with 11 bases between them. This CDR3 contains 15 residues.